The present T cell receptor (beta chain) was sequenced within a study of cytomegalovirus exposure and HLA in healthy donors. Study information: The 120 validation repertoires, a later analysis reported, used the same platform as the 666 repertoires from the first cohort. Overall study findings and caveats: Reports credit the classifier with highly specific, highly sensitive diagnosis of cytomegalovirus status.

Deletions cut 10 bases from V and 6 bases from J, with 14 bases between. CDR3 length: 12 residues. Germline V lookup: CDR1 MNHEY, CDR2 SVGAGI. The donors were members of the validation cohort comprising approximately 120 subjects, separate from the roughly 690-subject first cohort. Profiling relied on immunoSEQ multiplex PCR, and the TCRdb table lists in-frame clones only, not all of them. The data contain about 110,000 clones, roughly 90% of them singletons. A word on this clone: Its target is not known.

The genes are TRBV6-5 and TRBJ2-3; D is undetermined. The sequencing input was PBMCs. The TCR was taken from a woman aged 25-40 years in good health and CMV-seropositive. CDR3 amino acids: CATWRGGDTQYF. CDR3 nucleotide sequence: TGTGCCACCTGGCGAGGTGGCGATACGCAGTATTTT.